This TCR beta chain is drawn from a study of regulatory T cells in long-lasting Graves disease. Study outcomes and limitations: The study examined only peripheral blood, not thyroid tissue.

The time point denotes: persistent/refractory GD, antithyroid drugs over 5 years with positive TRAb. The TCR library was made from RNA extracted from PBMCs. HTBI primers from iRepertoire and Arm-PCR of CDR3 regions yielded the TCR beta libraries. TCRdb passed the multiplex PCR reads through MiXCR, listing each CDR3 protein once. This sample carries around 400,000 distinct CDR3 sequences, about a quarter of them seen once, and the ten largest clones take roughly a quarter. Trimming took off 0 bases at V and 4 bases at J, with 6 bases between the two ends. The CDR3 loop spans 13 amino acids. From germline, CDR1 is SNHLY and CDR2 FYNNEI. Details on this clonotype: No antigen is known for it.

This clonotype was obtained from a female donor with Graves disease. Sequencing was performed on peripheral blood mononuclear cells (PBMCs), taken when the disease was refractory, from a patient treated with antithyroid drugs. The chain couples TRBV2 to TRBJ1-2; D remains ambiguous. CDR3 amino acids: CASSEAQFYGYTF. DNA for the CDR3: TGTGCCAGCAGTGAAGCCCAGTTCTATGGCTACACCTTC.